This TCR beta chain was profiled in a study of blood T cells in healthy people across ages. Overall study context: Per every two T cells, about one barcoded beta molecule was captured by template switching.

The CDR3 runs to 16 residues. Germline loops: CDR1 PRHDT, CDR2 FYEKMQ (reference sequence). A sample-barcoded 5' primer and a J-beta primer mix were used in a second PCR of roughly 7 to 12 cycles. Every molecule of cDNA carried a tag from a template-switch adaptor with 12 random nucleotides. Sequencing of every sample gave 2.5 million or more CDR3-containing paired-end reads. Each CDR3 protein is one row after TCRdb ran MiXCR on the 5' RACE reads. In the table there are about 1,400,000 distinct CDR3 sequences, approximately 42% of which are singletons. For this clonotype: The junction departs from germline at one end; a sequencing error may be responsible.

The TCR was taken from a woman younger than 35 in good health. This sequence joins TRBV13 and TRBJ2-3; 10 nucleotides agree with TRBD2. Source material: blood. The CDR3 nucleotides read TGTGCCAGCGGGCTCTACAGCGGGGGGGCCATCGATAAGCAGTATTTT. This sequence encodes CASGLYSGGAIDKQYF.